The 23 T cell receptor beta chains in this list originate from one sample, sequenced in a study of sequential checkpoint blockade in melanoma. The treatment here: randomized to nivolumab then ipilimumab (arm A) or the reverse (arm B). The table came from immunoSEQ multiplex PCR; TCRdb's copy has only in-frame clones and leaves some out. The sample records under 20,000 clones, about 80% being singletons. Sample: CD8+ T cells sorted from blood (inferred from file names), taken from a patient given nivolumab and ipilimumab in sequence. These receptors were collected from a human donor with melanoma.

CDR3 protein: CASSLAVYEQYF. The CDR3 DNA follows: TGTGCCAGCAGCTTAGCAGTCTACGAGCAGTACTTC. The V call is TRBV11-2, the J call TRBJ2-7; D is unresolved. V lost 1 base and J lost 3, with 4 bases in between. This CDR3 is built from 12 residues. The germline V gene has CDR1 SGHAT and CDR2 FQNNGV.

The chain links TRBV6-5 to TRBJ1-1; D gene unclear. The germline gives CDR1 MNHEY, CDR2 SVGAGI. V lost 5 bases and J 1 base, leaving 11 bases between the germline ends. The CDR3 contains 14 residues. DNA of the CDR3: TGTGCCAGCAGTGTTCTCGAGGAGAACACTGAAGCTTTCTTT. Residues: CASSVLEENTEAFF.

The chain has TRBV7-9 and TRBJ2-7; 7 nucleotides agree with TRBD2. V shed 5 bases and J 3 bases; nucleotides not matched to a gene: 4. The CDR3 consists of 13 residues. Germline CDR1 is SEHNR and CDR2 is FQNEAQ (reference sequence). Here the CDR3 DNA reads TGTGCCAGCAGCCAGCGGGGAGGCTACGAGCAGTACTTC. This encodes CASSQRGGYEQYF. Looking up the rest from reference TRBV7-9 and TRBJ2-7 gives the full variable domain: DTGVSQNPRHKITKRGQNVTFRCDPISEHNRLYWYRQTLGQGPEFLTYFQNEAQLEKSRLLSDRFSAERPKGSFSTLEIQRTEQGDSAMYLCASSQRGGYEQYFGPGTRLTVT.

The J gene is TRBJ2-7, the V gene TRBV5-8, with 8 bases identical to TRBD1. This CDR3 is built from 16 residues. The V gene end was trimmed by 2 bases and the J gene end by 3 bases; junction bases not matched to a gene: 10. CDR1 and CDR2 from the germline V gene are SGHTS and YDEGEE. This chain's CDR3 is CASSFAPGTGYYEQYF. The CDR3 DNA sequence: TGTGCCAGCAGCTTTGCCCCCGGGACAGGATACTACGAGCAGTACTTC.

V and J are TRBV6-5 and TRBJ2-7, with 13 bases fitting TRBD2. The germline gives CDR1 MNHEY, CDR2 SVGAGI. V lost 2 bases and J lost 5; bases outside the gene matches: 3. This CDR3 is built from 15 residues. CDR3 protein: CASSYAGLAGNEQYF. The CDR3 coding sequence is TGTGCCAGCAGTTACGCGGGACTAGCGGGGAACGAGCAGTACTTC.

The chain couples TRBV7-8 to TRBJ2-5; TRBD2 matches 8 bases. The DNA end lines up better with TRBJ2-7; the J call may be wrong. The germline gives CDR1 SGHVS, CDR2 FQNEAQ. This CDR3 contains 14 residues. In DNA, the CDR3 is TGTGCCAGCACCCAACCGGGAGGGACCTACGAGCAGTACTTC. Protein sequence: CASTQPGGTYEQYF.

The sample holds one count of this clone. The rearrangement links TRBV15 to TRBJ2-7, with D tentatively TRBD1 (6 bases). From germline, CDR1 is LNHNV and CDR2 YYDKDF (reference sequence). The CDR3 has 17 residues. Trimming took off 0 bases at V and 0 bases at J, with 15 bases between the two ends. The CDR3 loop reads CATSREPSGQTSYEQYF. As DNA, the CDR3 is TGTGCCACCAGCAGAGAACCGAGCGGACAGACCTCCTACGAGCAGTACTTC.

The chain joins TRBV4-3 to TRBJ2-1; TRBD2 is a possible D gene (5 bases). V lost 0 bases and J lost 4, with 13 bases in between. Germline lookup yields CDR1 LGHNA and CDR2 YSLEER. This CDR3 contains 16 residues. The CDR3 sequence is CASSQEGLAAYNEQFF. CDR3 sequence (DNA): TGCGCCAGCAGCCAAGAAGGTCTAGCAGCGTACAATGAGCAGTTCTTC.

Only one count was recorded for this clone. V and J are TRBV4-3 and TRBJ2-1; D remains ambiguous. The CDR3 runs 17 residues. Trimming stripped 0 bases from V and 0 bases from J, with 12 bases between. Germline assignment: CDR1 LGHNA and CDR2 YSLEER. The CDR3 DNA reads as TGCGCCAGCAGCCAAGATTTAGAGTCTCGCTCCTACAATGAGCAGTTCTTC. Encoded protein: CASSQDLESRSYNEQFF.

The J gene is TRBJ2-7, the V gene TRBV27; 11 bases match TRBD1. This CDR3 is built from 15 residues. V lost 3 bases to trimming and J lost 3 bases; unmatched junction nucleotides: 4. From germline, CDR1 is MNHEY and CDR2 SMNVEV (reference sequence). CDR3 sequence (DNA): TGTGCCAGCAGTTTGAGGGGGACAGGGGGCTACGAGCAGTACTTC. Amino acid sequence: CASSLRGTGGYEQYF.

The rearrangement links TRBV9 to TRBJ1-1; 9 nucleotides match TRBD1. The CDR3 has 18 residues. V trimming: 4 bases; J trimming: 1 base; junction bases outside the gene matches: 14. The germline gives CDR1 SGDLS, CDR2 YYNGEE. The CDR3 loop reads CASSPRVGTGTRNTEAFF. The CDR3 DNA reads as TGTGCCAGCAGCCCGAGGGTAGGGACAGGGACACGGAACACTGAAGCTTTCTTT.

V and J are TRBV19 and TRBJ2-7; 10 nucleotides line up with TRBD2. The CDR3 spans 13 residues. Germline values: CDR1 LNHDA, CDR2 SQIVND (reference sequence). After removal of 9 bases from V and 7 bases from J, the junction contained 9 bases not matched to a gene. CDR3 residues: CASATAGGREQYF. The CDR3 nucleotides read TGTGCCAGCGCCACAGCGGGGGGGCGGGAGCAGTACTTC.

Relative to its sample, this clone is large. V gene TRBV15 combines with J gene TRBJ1-6; D is unresolved. The CDR3 totals 14 residues. Germline V CDR1 and CDR2: LNHNV, YYDKDF (reference sequence). The V gene lost 1 base and the J gene lost 9 bases, with 10 bases spanning the gap. CDR3 DNA sequence: TGTGCCACCAGCAGAGGACCGGCGGGTTCACCCCTCCACTTT. Translated, it gives CATSRGPAGSPLHF.

V gene TRBV7-2 combines with J gene TRBJ2-7, with D possibly matching TRBD2 (5 bases). Germline V CDR1 and CDR2: SGHTA, FQGNSA. CDR3 size: 13 residues. Trimming removed 5 bases from V and 0 bases from J, with 8 bases in between. The DNA of the CDR3 is TGTGCCAGCAGCCCGGGGAACTCCTACGAGCAGTACTTC. Residues: CASSPGNSYEQYF.

The gene calls are TRBV30 and TRBJ2-7; 10 bases align to TRBD2. J was trimmed by 1 base and V by 4 bases; bases with no gene match: 4. CDR1 and CDR2 from the germline V gene are GTSNPN and SVGIG (reference sequence). This CDR3 comprises 14 residues. In nucleotides, the CDR3 is TGTGCCTGGAATTTAGCGGGGGGATCCTACGAGCAGTACTTC. As protein: CAWNLAGGSYEQYF.

V is TRBV9 and J is TRBJ2-7; TRBD1 aligns across 9 bases. This CDR3 region has 17 residues. CDR1 SGDLS and CDR2 YYNGEE come from the germline V gene. V lost 3 bases and J lost 6; bases outside the gene matches: 16. CDR3 bases: TGTGCCAGCAGCGCTAACAAGGGGACAGGGAACATCCTCGAGCAGTACTTC. Translation gives CASSANKGTGNILEQYF.

V is TRBV18 and J is TRBJ1-2; no definite D call. V lost 2 bases to trimming and J lost 3 bases, with 25 bases between them. CDR3 length: 19 residues. Germline loops: CDR1 KGHSH, CDR2 LQKENI. CDR3 nucleotides: TGTGCCAGCTCACCAAAAGGCGATATAGCGGGCTCCGGCCACTATGGCTACACCTTC. Its translation is CASSPKGDIAGSGHYGYTF.

The chain uses TRBV7-8 and TRBJ1-2, with 7 bases that match TRBD1. Germline-derived CDR1 and CDR2 are SGHVS and FQNEAQ. The CDR3 has 14 amino acids. With 5 bases clipped from V and 6 bases from J, the junction kept 9 bases outside the gene matches. The CDR3 loop is CASSNADRAHGYTF. The CDR3 coding sequence is TGTGCCAGCAGCAACGCCGACAGGGCCCATGGCTACACCTTC. Full variable domain (remainder filled in from reference TRBV7-8 and TRBJ1-2): GAGVSQSPRYKVAKRGQDVALRCDPISGHVSLFWYQQALGQGPEFLTYFQNEAQLDKSGLPSDRFFAERPEGSVSTLKIQRTQQEDSAVYLCASSNADRAHGYTFGSGTRLTVV.

This chain links TRBV29-1 with TRBJ1-2, with TRBD1 as a possible D gene (6 bases). Germline CDR1 is SQVTM and CDR2 is ANQGSEA. V lost 7 bases, J lost 4 bases, and 19 bases lay in between. CDR3 length equals 14 residues. The CDR3 loop is CSGGLQGQVYGYTF. CDR3 nucleotide sequence: TGCAGCGGGGGACTACAGGGCCAGGTCTATGGCTACACCTTC.

This sequence joins TRBV23-1 and TRBJ2-7; D is unresolved. TRBV23-1 is known as an ORF, though its function is uncertain. The CDR3 is made up of 16 amino acids. V was pared by 3 bases and J by 4 bases, with 19 bases between. The CDR3 sequence: CASSHGEETTKYEQYF. DNA of the CDR3: TGCGCCAGCAGTCATGGCGAAGAGACAACAAAATACGAGCAGTACTTC.

This clone was detected only once. The genes are TRBV29-1 and TRBJ2-7; D gene uncertain. Germline lookup yields CDR1 SQVTM and CDR2 ANQGSEA. The length of the CDR3 is 10 residues. Trimming took 4 bases from V and 5 from J, leaving 6 bases between them. CDR3 protein: CSVGVNEQYF. The DNA for the CDR3 is TGCAGCGTTGGAGTCAACGAGCAGTACTTC.

The chain uses TRBV7-8 and TRBJ2-1; 8 bases are a match to TRBD2. V lost 1 base, J lost 10 bases, and 6 bases stayed unmatched. The CDR3 length is 14 residues. Germline-derived CDR1 and CDR2 are SGHVS and FQNEAQ. The CDR3, as DNA: TGTGCCAGCAGCTTAGAAGCGGGACTAGAGGAGCAGTTCTTC. As protein: CASSLEAGLEEQFF.

This clone is a singleton in its sample. The V call is TRBV27, the J call TRBJ1-3; D unresolved. The CDR3 sequence is 13 residues long. Germline V lookup: CDR1 MNHEY, CDR2 SMNVEV (reference sequence). With 6 bases removed from V and 8 bases from J, the gap between germline ends came to 14 bases. The CDR3 nucleotides read TGTGCCAGCAGCCGGGAACGGGGAGACACCATATATTTT. The encoded protein is CASSRERGDTIYF.